This TCR beta chain was captured by sequencing in a study of blood T cell repertoires in COVID-19. Turning to the study itself: T cells, B-cell-depleted T cells, or PBMCs provided the cDNA or gDNA that served as material.

Method: immunoSEQ multiplex PCR; TCRdb's copy keeps in-frame clones and lacks some. The sample lists 21,000 or so clones; approximately 90% were seen once. Germline V gives CDR1 SGHRS, CDR2 YFSETQ. CDR3 length: 15 residues. The V gene end was trimmed by 1 base and the J gene end by 7 bases; junction bases not matched to a gene: 7. The sequenced sample consisted of peripheral blood. The genes are TRBV5-1 and TRBJ2-1; 8 bases fit TRBD2. The sequence derives from a man in his 70s with active COVID-19. CDR3 in DNA: TGCGCCAGCAGCTTGTCCGGGGGGGCCGGGAATGAGCAGTTCTTC. Translation: CASSLSGGAGNEQFF. Variable domain in full (rest from reference TRBV5-1 and TRBJ2-1): KAGVTQTPRYLIKTRGQQVTLSCSPISGHRSVSWYQQTPGQGLQFLFEYFSETQRNKGNFPGRFSGRQFSNSRSEMNVSTLELGDSALYLCASSLSGGAGNEQFFGPGTRLTVL.